The 30 T cell receptor beta chains reported below all come from one sample, sequenced in a study of PD-1 blockade in classical Hodgkin lymphoma. All the patients suffered relapse after autologous stem cell transplantation, and brentuximab vedotin exposure differed. Data came from immunoSEQ multiplex PCR; TCRdb stores just in-frame clones and leaves some out. The repertoire has about 97,000 clones, approximately 83% of them found once; the top ten carry less than 15%. Here the sequenced sample was peripheral blood mononuclear cells (PBMCs), taken at baseline. These receptors came from a human donor with classical Hodgkin lymphoma.

This rearrangement joins TRBV19 to TRBJ1-5; D not certain. This CDR3 is 13 amino acids long. CDR1 LNHDA and CDR2 SQIVND come from the germline V gene (reference sequence). The V end was cut by 6 bases, the J end by 4 bases, with 10 bases between. The CDR3 nucleotides are TGTGCCAGTAGCCCGACGGTAAATCAGCCCCAGCATTTT. This translates into CASSPTVNQPQHF.

This chain joins TRBV9 and TRBJ2-1; 7 positions match TRBD1. Germline lookup yields CDR1 SGDLS and CDR2 YYNGEE. J gave up 7 bases and V 0 bases, and 7 bases lay outside the gene matches. The CDR3 totals 15 residues. CDR3 DNA sequence: TGTGCCAGCAGCGTAGGTGGACAGGCGTGGAATGAGCAGTTCTTC. Translated, it gives CASSVGGQAWNEQFF.

This chain uses TRBV5-1 with TRBJ1-2; D not resolved. The V gene lost 7 bases and the J gene lost 0 bases, with 13 bases spanning the gap. CDR1 is SGHRS, CDR2 YFSETQ, per germline. The length of the CDR3 is 14 residues. The CDR3 region is CASGRDSANYGYTF. DNA of the CDR3: TGCGCCAGCGGTCGGGATTCCGCTAACTATGGCTACACCTTC.

The gene calls are TRBV27 and TRBJ2-2; 7 bases align to TRBD1. Trimming took 5 bases from V and 6 from J; bases not matched to a gene: 9. The length of the CDR3 is 15 residues. Germline-derived CDR1 and CDR2 are MNHEY and SMNVEV (reference sequence). The DNA for the CDR3 is TGTGCCAGCAGTGTGAGGGGGCTTATCGCCGGGGAGCTGTTTTTT. Its protein product is CASSVRGLIAGELFF.

The chain joins TRBV21-1 to TRBJ2-3; the D call of TRBD1 is as the table states it, not checked on the DNA. TRBV21-1 constitutes a pseudogene. The CDR3 has 16 amino acids. DNA of the CDR3: TGTGCCAGCAGCAGACCCGGGACAGAGGGCACAGATACGCAGTATTTT. It encodes CASSRPGTEGTDTQYF.

The chain employs TRBV5-1 and TRBJ2-5; 13 bases fit TRBD2. The CDR3 is 17 amino acids. Germline values: CDR1 SGHRS, CDR2 YFSETQ. After removal of 4 bases from V and 5 bases from J, the junction contained 11 bases not matched to a gene. The CDR3 region is CASSEDPLAGGRETQYF. The CDR3, as DNA: TGCGCCAGCAGCGAGGACCCACTAGCGGGAGGGCGGGAGACCCAGTACTTC.

The table lists this clone with many counts. This chain uses TRBV2 with TRBJ1-2; D is unclear. The CDR3 totals 13 residues. V shed 3 bases and J shed 4 bases, with 9 bases lying between them. In germline, CDR1 is SNHLY, CDR2 FYNNEI. The CDR3 sequence is CASSDSAGYGYTF. CDR3 DNA sequence: TGTGCCAGCAGTGATTCTGCAGGCTATGGCTACACCTTC.

The V and J genes are TRBV9 and TRBJ2-7, with 8 positions matching TRBD1. This CDR3 comprises 15 residues. J gave up 6 bases and V 3 bases, and 11 bases lay outside the gene matches. Per the germline V gene, CDR1 is SGDLS and CDR2 is YYNGEE. CDR3 sequence reads: CASSASPGQVAEQYF. DNA for the CDR3: TGTGCCAGCAGCGCCTCGCCGGGACAGGTTGCCGAGCAGTACTTC.

The chain couples TRBV4-1 to TRBJ1-3, with D maybe TRBD1 (5 bases). CDR3 size: 17 residues. CDR1 and CDR2 from the germline V gene are MGHRA and YSYEKL. The V end lost 3 bases, the J end lost 0 bases, and 15 bases lay between the germline ends. CDR3 DNA sequence: TGCGCCAGCAGCCAGTATATGACAGCAAACTCTGGAAACACCATATATTTT. It specifies CASSQYMTANSGNTIYF.

The chain couples TRBV7-2 to TRBJ2-7; 7 bases are shared with TRBD2. V trimming: 1 base; J trimming: 6 bases; junction bases outside the gene matches: 3. CDR1 and CDR2 from the germline V gene are SGHTA and FQGNSA. The CDR3 contains 13 residues. CDR3 region: CASSLVAGAEQYF. Written as DNA, the CDR3 is TGTGCCAGCAGCTTAGTCGCGGGAGCCGAGCAGTACTTC.

The rearrangement uses TRBV9 and TRBJ1-1; 9 nucleotides line up with TRBD1. With V trimmed by 1 base and J by 4 bases, 8 bases remained unmatched. Germline lookup yields CDR1 SGDLS and CDR2 YYNGEE. The CDR3 loop spans 16 amino acids. In DNA, the CDR3 is TGTGCCAGCAGCGTATCCGGGACAGGGTTTGGCACTGAAGCTTTCTTT. It codes for CASSVSGTGFGTEAFF.

Only one count was recorded for this clone. An end of the junction differs from the germline gene, which may be a read error. This chain links TRBV6-1 with TRBJ2-1, with 7 bases that match TRBD2. CDR1 and CDR2 (germline): MNHNS, SASEGT. The CDR3 consists of 16 residues. The CDR3 region is CASGERIRTRDNEQFF. CDR3 bases: TGTGCCAGCGGTGAGAGAATTCGGACTAGAGACAATGAGCAGTTCTTC.

The chain has TRBV19 and TRBJ2-2; possibly TRBD2 for D (5 bases). V was pared by 4 bases and J by 5 bases, with 14 bases between. In germline, CDR1 is LNHDA, CDR2 SQIVND (reference sequence). This CDR3 is 15 amino acids long. The CDR3 nucleotides read TGTGCCAGTAGTACCCGGGGTTCTTGGACCGGGGAGCTGTTTTTT. Amino acid sequence: CASSTRGSWTGELFF.

The V call is TRBV7-2, the J call TRBJ2-3; the D call may be TRBD1 or TRBD2 (7 bases each). Germline V CDR1 and CDR2: SGHTA, FQGNSA. CDR3 length: 15 amino acids. Trimming took off 5 bases at V and 1 base at J, with 13 bases between the two ends. The CDR3 spells CASSSGTARTDTQYF. CDR3 nucleotides: TGTGCCAGCAGCAGCGGGACAGCGCGCACAGATACGCAGTATTTT.

The chain couples TRBV25-1 to TRBJ2-2; D is uncertain. Trimming cost V 5 bases and J 0 bases, with 13 bases left between them. Germline CDR1 is MGHDK and CDR2 is SYGVNS. This CDR3 has 16 amino acids. Here the CDR3 DNA reads TGTGCCAGCAGTCCTCCGGCGCCAGCGAACACCGGGGAGCTGTTTTTT. It yields the protein CASSPPAPANTGELFF.

The gene calls are TRBV7-8 and TRBJ1-3; no definite D call. Per germline, CDR1 SGHVS and CDR2 FQNEAQ. This CDR3 has 14 amino acids. Trimming stripped 1 base from V and 2 bases from J, with 6 bases between. The CDR3 region is CASSLGNTGNTIYF. DNA of the CDR3: TGTGCCAGCAGCTTAGGCAACACTGGAAACACCATATATTTT.

The sample holds a few counts of this clone. The chain has TRBV7-3 and TRBJ1-3, with 8 bases matching TRBD1. CDR1 and CDR2 from the germline V gene are SGHTA and FQGTGA. With 4 bases clipped from V and 0 bases from J, the junction kept 17 bases outside the gene matches. This CDR3 region has 20 residues. CDR3 nucleotide sequence: TGTGCCAGCAGCTCACCAAAACGACAGGGGACATTTTCCTCTGGAAACACCATATATTTT. Encoded protein: CASSSPKRQGTFSSGNTIYF.

The chain has TRBV10-3 and TRBJ2-7; 10 nucleotides agree with TRBD1. Trimming removed 4 bases from V and 6 bases from J; junction bases left unmatched: 9. The CDR3 loop spans 15 amino acids. Germline V gives CDR1 ENHRY, CDR2 SYGVKD. The CDR3 nucleotides are TGTGCCATCAGTGGCCGCCCCGGGACAGGGGTCGAGCAGTACTTC. Amino acids: CAISGRPGTGVEQYF.

J is TRBJ1-2 and V is TRBV28; no firm D call. Germline lookup yields CDR1 MDHEN and CDR2 SYDVKM. Trimming removed 4 bases from V and 4 bases from J, with 16 bases in between. The CDR3 is 15 residues long. The chain's CDR3 is CASSSSRGGRYGYTF. The CDR3 DNA reads as TGTGCCAGCAGTTCCTCCCGGGGTGGTCGCTATGGCTACACCTTC.

CDR3 loop: CASSEGPGGYEQYF. CDR3 sequence (DNA): TGTGCCAGCAGTGAAGGTCCAGGGGGCTACGAGCAGTACTTC. The chain combines TRBV6-1 with TRBJ2-7; 7 bases fit TRBD1. Germline-derived CDR1 and CDR2 are MNHNS and SASEGT. The CDR3 length is 14 residues. The J segment lost 3 bases and the V segment lost 1 base, leaving 3 bases of the junction unmatched.

This rearrangement joins TRBV2 to TRBJ1-1, with D unresolved. Trimming removed 10 bases from V and 4 bases from J, with 7 bases in between. The CDR3 runs 10 residues. From germline, CDR1 is SNHLY and CDR2 FYNNEI. CDR3 sequence: CATWGTEAFF. CDR3 nucleotide sequence: TGTGCCACCTGGGGCACTGAAGCTTTCTTT.

The rearrangement uses TRBV2 and TRBJ1-1, with 7 bases fitting TRBD1. V shed 9 bases, J shed 1 base, and the junction held 8 bases outside the gene matches. Germline CDR1 SNHLY, CDR2 FYNNEI. The CDR3 is made up of 14 amino acids. The CDR3 loop is CASRQGAWNTEAFF. In DNA, the CDR3 is TGTGCCAGTAGACAGGGCGCCTGGAACACTGAAGCTTTCTTT.

The V and J genes are TRBV6-1 and TRBJ2-5; D may be TRBD1 or TRBD2 (7 bases each). Deletions cut 2 bases from V and 4 bases from J, with 17 bases between. The V gene's germline CDR1 is MNHNS and CDR2 SASEGT. The CDR3 has 16 amino acids. The CDR3 coding sequence is TGTGCCAGCAGTGAAAGACAGGGAGGGACGGGAGAGACCCAGTACTTC. Amino acids: CASSERQGGTGETQYF.

This chain uses TRBV28 with TRBJ1-1, with D maybe TRBD1 (5 bases). The CDR3 is 14 amino acids. V shed 5 bases and J shed 4 bases, with 14 bases lying between them. Germline loops: CDR1 MDHEN, CDR2 SYDVKM. In nucleotides, the CDR3 is TGTGCCAGCAGTCCCCAGGGTAGGGGCACTGAAGCTTTCTTT. Encoded protein: CASSPQGRGTEAFF. The whole variable domain, filled in from reference TRBV28 and TRBJ1-1, reads DVKVTQSSRYLVKRTGEKVFLECVQDMDHENMFWYRQDPGLGLRLIYFSYDVKMKEKGDIPEGYSVSREKKERFSLILESASTNQTSMYLCASSPQGRGTEAFFGQGTRLTVV.

The chain combines TRBV7-9 with TRBJ2-2; D gene ambiguous. Looked up from germline, CDR1 is SEHNR and CDR2 is FQNEAQ (reference sequence). The CDR3 sequence is 13 residues long. The V end lost 1 base, the J end lost 7 bases, and 7 bases lay between the germline ends. The CDR3 here is CASSLVVDGELFF. In nucleotides, the CDR3 is TGTGCCAGCAGCTTAGTGGTAGACGGGGAGCTGTTTTTT.

J is TRBJ1-2 and V is TRBV28; TRBD1 is a possible D gene (6 bases). The CDR3 has 14 residues. The germline CDR1 and CDR2 sequences are MDHEN and SYDVKM. With 5 bases removed from V and 2 bases from J, the gap between germline ends came to 12 bases. This CDR3 is CASSLGGGNYGYTF. Here the CDR3 DNA reads TGTGCCAGCAGTCTCGGCGGGGGCAACTATGGCTACACCTTC.

The chain combines TRBV19 with TRBJ2-5; possible D gene TRBD2, 6 bases. The V and J ends lost 1 base and 5 bases respectively, with 11 bases between them. This CDR3 spans 14 amino acids. Germline assignment: CDR1 LNHDA and CDR2 SQIVND (reference sequence). The CDR3 loop reads CASSIVLGGETQYF. CDR3 nucleotides: TGTGCCAGTAGTATAGTTCTGGGAGGCGAGACCCAGTACTTC.

The sample holds one count of this clone. V and J are TRBV19 and TRBJ1-5; 9 bases match TRBD1. In germline, CDR1 is LNHDA, CDR2 SQIVND (reference sequence). CDR3 length: 16 amino acids. With V trimmed by 3 bases and J by 3 bases, 6 bases remained unmatched. CDR3 in amino acids: CASSIGTGGVNQPQHF. The DNA of the CDR3 is TGTGCCAGTAGTATCGGAACAGGGGGCGTCAATCAGCCCCAGCATTTT.

In its sample, this clone was seen once. The chain carries TRBV7-2 and TRBJ1-5; D call uncertain. The CDR3 totals 15 residues. Germline V gives CDR1 SGHTA, CDR2 FQGNSA. Trimming shortened V by 2 bases and J by 5 bases, and 13 bases separated the two germline ends. CDR3 nucleotide sequence: TGTGCCAGCAGCTTAACCGGTTCCCTAGATCAGCCCCAGCATTTT. Amino acids: CASSLTGSLDQPQHF.

The V call is TRBV6-5, the J call TRBJ1-6; a weak D match, TRBD1 (6 bases). V dropped 6 bases and J dropped 5 bases, with 14 bases sitting between them. This CDR3 comprises 15 residues. Germline V gene data show CDR1 as MNHEY and CDR2 as SVGAGI. CDR3 residues: CASSPDRGHNSPLHF. CDR3 sequence (DNA): TGTGCCAGCAGCCCGGACAGAGGTCATAATTCACCCCTCCACTTT.